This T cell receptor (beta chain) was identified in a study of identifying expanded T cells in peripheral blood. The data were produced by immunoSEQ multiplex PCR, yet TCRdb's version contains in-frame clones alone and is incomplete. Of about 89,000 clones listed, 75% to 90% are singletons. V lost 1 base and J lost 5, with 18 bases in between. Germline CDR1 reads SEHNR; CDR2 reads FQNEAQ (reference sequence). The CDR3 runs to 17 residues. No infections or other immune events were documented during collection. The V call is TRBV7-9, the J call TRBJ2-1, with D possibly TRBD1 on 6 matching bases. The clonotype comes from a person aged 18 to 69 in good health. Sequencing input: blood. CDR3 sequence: CASSLGSADRTHNEQFF. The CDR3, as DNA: TGTGCCAGCAGCTTAGGTTCTGCCGACAGGACTCACAATGAGCAGTTCTTC.